This is a list of T cell receptor beta chains from one sample in a study of vaccination effects on CD4 cells after COVID-19. No antigen is known for these receptors. Repertoires were generated with immunoSEQ multiplex PCR, while TCRdb's copy carries only in-frame clones and drops some. The sample has more than 12,000 clones; roughly three quarters are singletons. The sample in question was CD4+ T cells from PBMCs cultured with HCoV-NL63 spike peptides, obtained after COVID-19 vaccination. All receptors derive from a human donor who had a prior SARS-CoV-2 infection. The CDR3 runs from the conserved cysteine through the conserved F or W. Fields, in order: D gene, J gene, CDR3 length, V gene, clone size, CDR3 protein, CDR3 DNA. The D gene is left open where the match is weak. Size is omitted from some rows. Given values are once, few, many or a class for expanded clones.

NA | TRBJ1-2 | 14 | TRBV5-8 | NA | CASSSWGINYGYTF | TGTGCCAGCAGCTCTTGGGGGATTAACTATGGCTACACCTTC
NA | TRBJ2-2 | 15 | TRBV11-3 | NA | CASSLGGFGTGELFF | TGTGCCAGCAGCTTAGGGGGTTTTGGCACCGGGGAGCTGTTTTTT
NA | TRBJ1-1 | 14 | TRBV3-1/TRBV3-2 | NA | CASSQAAGSTEAFF | TGTGCCAGCAGCCAAGCGGCAGGGAGTACTGAAGCTTTCTTT
NA | TRBJ2-2 | 15 | TRBV30 | NA | CAWSVQGGAAGELFF | TGTGCCTGGAGTGTACAGGGGGGGGCCGCCGGGGAGCTGTTTTTT
NA | TRBJ2-7 | 12 | TRBV3-1/TRBV3-2 | NA | CASSLTPYEQYF | TGTGCCAGCAGCCTGACTCCCTACGAGCAGTACTTC
TRBD2 | TRBJ2-3 | 14 | TRBV7-9 | NA | CASSPGLPVDTQYF | TGTGCCAGCAGCCCGGGACTACCCGTGGATACGCAGTATTTT
NA | TRBJ1-4 | 15 | TRBV5-1 | once | CASSLVQASNEKLFF | TGCGCCAGCAGCTTGGTCCAGGCCTCGAATGAAAAACTGTTTTTT
NA | TRBJ2-2 | 16 | TRBV5-1 | few | CASSLRGQAYTGELFF | TGCGCCAGCAGCTTACGCGGTCAGGCCTACACCGGGGAGCTGTTTTTT
TRBD2 | TRBJ2-7 | 16 | TRBV6-5 | NA | CASSYAFAGGFYEQYF | TGTGCCAGCAGTTACGCTTTCGCGGGAGGATTCTACGAGCAGTACTTC
TRBD1 | TRBJ1-5 | 14 | TRBV20-1 | once | CSASWDRMGQPQHF | TGCAGTGCTAGTTGGGACAGGATGGGTCAGCCCCAGCATTTT
NA | TRBJ2-5 | 13 | TRBV30 | few | CAWRGVWQETQYF | TGTGCCTGGAGGGGGGTTTGGCAAGAGACCCAGTACTTC
TRBD2 | TRBJ2-1 | 15 | TRBV3-1/TRBV3-2 | NA | CASSQGSASGNEQFF | TGTGCCAGCAGCCAAGGGTCGGCTAGCGGAAATGAGCAGTTCTTC
TRBD1 | TRBJ1-4 | 15 | TRBV27 | NA | CASSSPGTGVEKLFF | TGTGCCAGCAGTTCCCCCGGGACAGGGGTTGAAAAACTGTTTTTT
NA | TRBJ2-3 | 18 | TRBV9 | NA | CATQHEQEEPSSTDTQYF | TGTGCCACCCAACACGAGCAGGAGGAACCGTCTAGCACAGATACGCAGTATTTT
TRBD1 | TRBJ2-2 | 18 | TRBV27 | NA | CASRPDRGRDANTGELFF | TGTGCCAGCAGGCCGGACAGGGGTAGAGACGCGAACACCGGGGAGCTGTTTTTT
TRBD2 | TRBJ2-1 | 16 | TRBV19 | once | CASSIWSGSTYNEQFF | TGTGCCAGTAGTATATGGAGCGGGAGCACCTACAATGAGCAGTTCTTC
TRBD1 | TRBJ1-4 | 15 | TRBV3-1/TRBV3-2 | NA | CASSQAKGQKEKLFF | TGTGCCAGCAGCCAAGCTAAGGGACAGAAGGAAAAACTGTTTTTT
TRBD2 | TRBJ2-1 | 15 | TRBV2 | large | CASSVPSGRGNEQFF | TGTGCCAGCAGTGTTCCAAGCGGGAGAGGCAATGAGCAGTTCTTC
TRBD2 | TRBJ2-1 | 16 | TRBV24-1 | NA | CATSDPGTSRNNEQFF | TGTGCCACCAGTGATCCCGGGACTAGCAGAAACAATGAGCAGTTCTTC
TRBD2 | TRBJ2-3 | 18 | TRBV5-4 | once | CASSLPFSGDQSTDTQYF | TGTGCCAGCAGCTTGCCCTTCAGCGGGGACCAAAGCACAGATACGCAGTATTTT
TRBD1 | TRBJ1-6 | 15 | TRBV28 | NA | CASLPGTEYNSPLHF | TGTGCCAGCCTCCCCGGGACAGAGTATAATTCACCCCTCCACTTT
NA | TRBJ1-1 | 14 | TRBV27 | few | CASSHKAPPTEAFF | TGTGCCAGCAGTCACAAGGCCCCCCCGACTGAAGCTTTCTTT
NA | TRBJ2-7 | 16 | TRBV10-3 | NA | CAIRNYRDGLSNEQYF | TGTGCCATCAGAAATTACCGGGACGGCCTTTCAAACGAGCAGTACTTC
NA | TRBJ2-7 | 19 | TRBV6-2/TRBV6-3 | few | CASSYPLSRAITSNYEQYF | TGTGCCAGCAGTTACCCGCTAAGCCGGGCCATCACATCGAACTACGAGCAGTACTTC
TRBD2 | TRBJ2-3 | 17 | TRBV5-1 | once | CASNPSGIAGGVDTQYF | TGCGCCAGCAACCCATCCGGAATAGCGGGAGGGGTAGATACGCAGTATTTT
NA | TRBJ2-7 | 14 | TRBV18 | NA | CASSFTRSSYEQYF | TGTGCCAGCTCATTTACCAGGAGCTCCTACGAGCAGTACTTC
NA | TRBJ2-7 | 13 | TRBV30 | few | CAWTRARTYEQYF | TGTGCCTGGACCCGGGCCAGAACCTACGAGCAGTACTTC
TRBD2 | TRBJ2-1 | 14 | TRBV7-9 | medium-sized | CASSSRLAFHEQFF | TGTGCCAGCAGCTCACGACTAGCTTTCCATGAGCAGTTCTTC
TRBD2 | TRBJ2-1 | 18 | TRBV7-7 | NA | CASSLELLAGGPANEQFF | TGTGCTAGCAGCTTAGAGCTATTGGCGGGGGGGCCCGCCAATGAGCAGTTCTTC
TRBD1 | TRBJ2-7 | 14 | TRBV15 | NA | CATSWGQGAYEQYF | TGTGCCACCAGCTGGGGACAGGGGGCTTACGAGCAGTACTTC
NA | TRBJ1-2 | 14 | TRBV5-4 | NA | CASSLQGVSGGYTF | TGTGCCAGCAGCTTACAGGGTGTTTCGGGCGGCTACACCTTC
NA | TRBJ2-7 | 14 | TRBV5-1 | few | CASSSYAIESQQYF | TGCGCCAGCAGCTCATATGCTATCGAGTCGCAGCAGTACTTC
NA | TRBJ1-6 | 18 | TRBV5-5 | NA | CASSFTGRVSSYNSPLHF | TGTGCCAGCAGCTTCACGGGGAGGGTTAGCTCCTATAATTCACCCCTCCACTTT
NA | TRBJ1-2 | 13 | TRBV7-9 | once | CASGKGGFYGYTF | TGTGCCAGCGGAAAGGGGGGTTTCTATGGCTACACCTTC
NA | TRBJ1-4 | 14 | TRBV27 | NA | CASSSEATNEKLFF | TGTGCCAGCAGTTCAGAAGCAACTAATGAAAAACTGTTTTTT
NA | TRBJ2-5 | 13 | TRBV18 | NA | CASSRDQAETQYF | TGTGCCAGCTCACGCGACCAAGCGGAGACCCAGTACTTC
TRBD2 | TRBJ2-1 | 16 | TRBV5-6 | NA | CASSFLRVLGGGEQFF | TGTGCCAGCAGCTTTCTCAGGGTCCTAGGCGGGGGGGAGCAGTTCTTC
NA | TRBJ1-1 | 13 | TRBV5-4 | NA | CASSRTGQPAAFF | TGTGCCAGCAGCCGAACCGGACAGCCGGCAGCTTTCTTT
TRBD1 | TRBJ1-2 | 17 | TRBV7-9 | few | CASSFPVLLTGDYGYTF | TGTGCCAGCAGCTTCCCCGTACTATTGACAGGGGACTATGGCTACACCTTC
NA | TRBJ2-5 | 13 | TRBV2 | few | CASRDGRGETQYF | TGTGCCAGCCGGGACGGCCGGGGAGAGACCCAGTACTTC
TRBD1 | TRBJ2-3 | 14 | TRBV24-1 | NA | CATSLGQGTDTQYF | TGTGCCACCAGTTTGGGACAGGGGACAGATACGCAGTATTTT
NA | TRBJ2-1 | 12 | TRBV7-2 | NA | CASSFFLPTKFF | TGTGCCAGCAGCTTCTTTTTGCCCACAAAGTTCTTC
NA | TRBJ2-5 | 13 | TRBV10-2 | once | CASRGLYAETQYF | TGCGCCAGCAGAGGACTATACGCAGAGACCCAGTACTTC
NA | TRBJ2-1 | 15 | TRBV5-1 | NA | CASSLGGAPYNEQFF | TGCGCCAGCAGCTTGGGGGGAGCCCCCTACAATGAGCAGTTCTTC
NA | TRBJ1-1 | 15 | TRBV4-2 | NA | CASSQGLGWNTEAFF | TGTGCCAGCAGCCAAGGGTTAGGGTGGAACACTGAAGCTTTCTTT